This T cell receptor beta chain emerged from a study of blood T cell repertoires in COVID-19 (dated by TCRdb to 2019 to 2021). With respect to the entire study: Collaborator samples came from the United States, Italy and Spain and covered acute and convalescent phases of COVID-19. Sample metadata almost always included a de-identified subject ID, COVID-19 status, age in years and sex. The samples were drawn from the first 160 participants of the ongoing ImmuneRACE study and from 950 to 1,500 subjects provided by 6 global collaborators. The dataset comprised deeply sampled blood TCRbeta repertoires from subjects exposed to, actively infected with, or recovered from COVID-19. The prospective study material was composed of cDNA or gDNA derived from T cells, B-cell-depleted T cells, or PBMCs. The repertoires were released in a freely available public database intended as a resource for research on the immune response to SARS-CoV-2. Where available, HLA class I and class II types were taken from metadata supplied by the sample provider and were not determined by assay-based typing.

The collaborating institutions used their own protocols to collect whole blood in K2EDTA tubes. For TCRbeta analysis, collaborator samples were shipped as frozen whole blood, as isolated PBMCs, or as DNA extracted from either sample type. With respect to this clone: This receptor's antigen is unknown. No quality values exist for individual bases; no much larger clone is one base distant.

Points the paper makes about the study in general: How much clinical and demographic metadata was included differed by source and by participant, and the metadata was provided uncurated.

TCRbeta CDR3 regions were amplified from genomic DNA by means of the immunoSEQ Assay, a bias-controlled multiplex PCR. The source study handled its data this way. Nucleated cell counts per sample were estimated from amplification of reference gene primers within the assay. To quantify the absolute abundance of each unique TCRbeta CDR3 rearrangement, sequence reads were collapsed and filtered. For each sample, productive Simpson clonality was calculated as the square root of Simpson's diversity index across productive rearrangements. Imported from immuneACCESS, the table was reduced by TCRdb to in-frame sequences with V and J called. These copies leave out some clones; in studies compared against another copy, an unresolved V gene accounts for under half, and the cause of the remainder is not known. The DNA gave D and trimming, while V, J and clone size come from that table. The table for this sample lists 650,000 to 800,000 clones; 85% to 90% of them were counted only once. Of the sample, roughly 0.25% is held by the ten largest clones.

The receptor was isolated from a woman between 18 and 29 years old with acute or convalescent COVID-19. Sequenced material: peripheral blood.

Here is the DNA: TGTGCCAGCAGTGAACCCAGCGGGGGCACAGATACGCAGTATTTT. Its protein is CASSEPSGGTDTQYF. The chain is made from TRBV2 and TRBJ2-3; 7 middle bases align to TRBD2. The junction shows trimming of 2 bases on V and 1 base on J, and the gene matches do not reach 3 bases of it. The CDR3 spans 15 residues, from the cysteine through the phenylalanine. This entry keeps only the CDR3 DNA: 45 bases, framed from base 1. The germline V gene gives CDR1 as SNHLY and CDR2 as FYNNEI.